The entry below describes one T cell receptor beta chain. Data came from immunoSEQ multiplex PCR; TCRdb stores just in-frame clones and leaves some out. The table includes roughly 71,000 clones, 80% detected once. This sample is part of a study of blood T cell repertoires in COVID-19. In the study overall: COVID-19 samples collected from the United States, Italy and Spain covered acute and convalescent phases.

The sequenced sample was peripheral blood. This receptor was identified in a man aged 65-85 years who had recovered from COVID-19.

The CDR3 region is CASSDRRANYGYTF. Here the CDR3 DNA reads TGTGCCAGCAGCGACAGGCGAGCTAACTATGGCTACACCTTC. The rearrangement uses TRBV6-5 and TRBJ1-2; TRBD1 is a possible D gene (6 bases). There are 14 residues in the CDR3. Trimming shortened V by 6 bases and J by 0 bases, and 11 bases separated the two germline ends. CDR1 and CDR2 from the germline V gene are MNHEY and SVGAGI.